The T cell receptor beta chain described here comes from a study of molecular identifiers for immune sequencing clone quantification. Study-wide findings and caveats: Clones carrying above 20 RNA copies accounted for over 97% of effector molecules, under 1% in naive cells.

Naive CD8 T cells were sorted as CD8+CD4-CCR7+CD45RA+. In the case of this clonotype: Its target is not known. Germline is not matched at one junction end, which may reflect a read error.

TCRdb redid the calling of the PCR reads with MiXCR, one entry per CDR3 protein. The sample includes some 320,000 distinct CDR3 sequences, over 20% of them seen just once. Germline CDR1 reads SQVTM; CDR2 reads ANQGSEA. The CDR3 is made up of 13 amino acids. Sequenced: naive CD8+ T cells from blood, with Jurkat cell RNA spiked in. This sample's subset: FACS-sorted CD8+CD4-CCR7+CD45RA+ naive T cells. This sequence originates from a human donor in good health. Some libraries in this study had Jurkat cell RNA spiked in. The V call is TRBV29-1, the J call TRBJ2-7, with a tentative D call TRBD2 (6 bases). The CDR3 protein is CNVEVWGSGEQYF. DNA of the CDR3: TGTAACGTTGAAGTTTGGGGTAGCGGCGAGCAGTACTTC.